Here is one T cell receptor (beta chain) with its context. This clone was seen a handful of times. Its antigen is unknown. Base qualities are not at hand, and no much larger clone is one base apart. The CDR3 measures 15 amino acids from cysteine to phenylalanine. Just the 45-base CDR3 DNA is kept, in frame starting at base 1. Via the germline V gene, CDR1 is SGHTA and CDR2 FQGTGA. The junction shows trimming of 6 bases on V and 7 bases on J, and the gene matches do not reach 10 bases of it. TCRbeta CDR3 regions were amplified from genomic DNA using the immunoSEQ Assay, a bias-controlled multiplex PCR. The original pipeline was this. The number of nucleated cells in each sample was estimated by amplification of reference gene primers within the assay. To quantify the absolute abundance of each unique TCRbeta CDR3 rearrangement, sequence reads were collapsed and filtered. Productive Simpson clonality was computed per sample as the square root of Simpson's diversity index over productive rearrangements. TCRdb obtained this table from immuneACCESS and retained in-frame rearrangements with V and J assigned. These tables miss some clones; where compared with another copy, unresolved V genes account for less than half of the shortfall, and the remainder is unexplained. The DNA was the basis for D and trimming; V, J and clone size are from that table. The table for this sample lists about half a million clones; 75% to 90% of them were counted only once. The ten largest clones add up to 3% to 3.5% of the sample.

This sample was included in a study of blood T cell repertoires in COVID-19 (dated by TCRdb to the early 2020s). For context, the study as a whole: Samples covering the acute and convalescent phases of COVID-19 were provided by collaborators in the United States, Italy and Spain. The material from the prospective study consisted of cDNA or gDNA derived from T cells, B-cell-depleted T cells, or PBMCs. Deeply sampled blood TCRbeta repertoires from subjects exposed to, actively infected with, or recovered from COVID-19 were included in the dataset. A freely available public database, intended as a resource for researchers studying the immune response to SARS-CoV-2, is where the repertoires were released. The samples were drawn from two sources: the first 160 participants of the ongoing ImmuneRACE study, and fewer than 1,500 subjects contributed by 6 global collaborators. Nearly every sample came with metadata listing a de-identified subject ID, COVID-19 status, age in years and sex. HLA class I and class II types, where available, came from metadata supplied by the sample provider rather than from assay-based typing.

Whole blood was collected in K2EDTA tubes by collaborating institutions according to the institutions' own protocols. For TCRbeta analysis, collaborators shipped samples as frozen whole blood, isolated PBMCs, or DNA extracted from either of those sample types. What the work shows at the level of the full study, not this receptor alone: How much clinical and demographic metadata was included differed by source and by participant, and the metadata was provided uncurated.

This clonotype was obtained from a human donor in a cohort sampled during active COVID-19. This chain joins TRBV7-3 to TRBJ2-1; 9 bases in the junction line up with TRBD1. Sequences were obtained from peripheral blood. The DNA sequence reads TGTGCCAGCAGTCCCGGGACAGGGCGGGGGAATGAGCAGTTCTTC. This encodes CASSPGTGRGNEQFF.